A selection of T cell receptor beta chains follows, all from one sample in a study of OX40 agonist ivuxolimab in advanced cancers. The method was immunoSEQ multiplex PCR; TCRdb's version includes in-frame clones alone and lacks a portion of them. Of tens of thousands of clones in the sample, 90% are singletons; the top ten hold about 0.53%. Sequences were derived from CD4+ or CD8+ T cells sorted from blood, sampled in a trial of the OX40 agonist ivuxolimab. The source is an adult with an advanced solid tumor such as melanoma, head and neck, liver or kidney cancer. Each CDR3 is given with its conserved first and last residue. The D gene is left open where the match is weak. Some rows mark clone size as missing; the rest say once, few, many or name a class of expanded clone.

TRBV10-1	TRBD1	TRBJ1-2	NA	CARGTADNYGYTF	TGCGCCAGAGGGACAGCTGATAACTATGGCTACACCTTC
TRBV6-5	NA	TRBJ2-1	NA	CASSYPPSEQFF	TGTGCCAGCAGTTACCCCCCCAGTGAGCAGTTCTTC
TRBV11-1	TRBD2	TRBJ2-3	NA	CASSKRTSGGTDTQYF	TGTGCCAGCAGCAAGCGGACTAGCGGGGGGACAGATACGCAGTATTTT
TRBV7-8	TRBD2	TRBJ2-1	NA	CASSLAFLTSGSYNEQFF	TGTGCCAGCAGCTTAGCGTTCCTGACTAGCGGGAGTTACAATGAGCAGTTCTTC
TRBV7-9	TRBD2	TRBJ2-2	NA	CASRPPGLATGELFF	TGTGCCAGCAGACCCCCGGGACTAGCGACCGGGGAGCTGTTTTTT
TRBV7-6	NA	TRBJ2-3	NA	CASSLVGNSMETDTQYF	TGTGCCAGCAGCTTAGTGGGCAATAGCATGGAAACAGATACGCAGTATTTT
TRBV7-2	TRBD2	TRBJ2-2	NA	CASSFSSGRDTGELFF	TGTGCCAGCAGCTTCTCTAGCGGGAGGGACACCGGGGAGCTGTTTTTT
TRBV19	TRBD2	TRBJ2-1	once	CASSARTSSDEQFF	TGTGCCAGTAGTGCCAGGACTAGTTCCGACGAGCAGTTCTTC
TRBV6-1	NA	TRBJ2-5	few	CASSERPDKTQYF	TGTGCCAGCAGTGAAAGGCCCGATAAGACCCAGTACTTC
TRBV14	NA	TRBJ2-1	NA	CASSQRTSFGGGEQFF	TGTGCCAGCAGCCAACGTACCTCTTTTGGAGGGGGTGAGCAGTTCTTC
TRBV4-2	NA	TRBJ1-5	NA	CASSQVGRGTANQPQHF	TGTGCCAGCAGCCAAGTCGGTCGTGGGACGGCGAATCAGCCCCAGCATTTT
TRBV27	NA	TRBJ2-5	NA	CASSLSPWGRGTQYF	TGTGCCAGCAGTTTATCGCCCTGGGGCCGAGGGACCCAGTACTTC
TRBV6-4	NA	TRBJ2-5	NA	CASSEFSGETQYF	TGTGCCAGCAGTGAGTTTTCTGGGGAGACCCAGTACTTC
TRBV5-8	TRBD1	TRBJ2-1	NA	CASRRTGGNEQFF	TGTGCCAGCAGGAGGACAGGGGGCAATGAGCAGTTCTTC
TRBV18	TRBD2	TRBJ2-1	NA	CASSPATGTSGSNEQFF	TGTGCCAGCTCACCAGCTACCGGGACTAGCGGGAGCAATGAGCAGTTCTTC
TRBV6-4	TRBD2	TRBJ2-5	NA	CASSCCSGRAWGQYF	TGTGCCAGCAGCTGCTGCAGCGGGAGGGCCTGGGGGCAGTACTTC
TRBV6-5	NA	TRBJ1-6	NA	CASSYRGTSSPLHF	TGTGCCAGCAGTTACCGGGGTACGAGTTCACCCCTCCACTTT
TRBV21-1	NA	TRBJ2-1	NA	CASSKGEGVAGLFNEQFF	TGTGCCAGCAGCAAGGGGGAGGGGGTAGCGGGATTATTCAATGAGCAGTTCTTC
TRBV4-1	TRBD2	TRBJ2-6	NA	CASSRSGGALTGANVLTF	TGCGCCAGCAGTCGATCGGGGGGAGCACTTACTGGGGCCAACGTCCTGACTTTC
TRBV2	NA	TRBJ2-7	NA	CASRKMGASYEQYF	TGTGCCAGCAGGAAAATGGGCGCCTCCTACGAGCAGTACTTC
TRBV5-1	TRBD1	TRBJ2-7	NA	CASSLEHGTGLTYEQYF	TGCGCCAGCAGCTTAGAACACGGGACAGGGCTTACCTACGAGCAGTACTTC
TRBV4-1	TRBD2	TRBJ2-3	NA	CASSQDGSGSGSTDTQYF	TGCGCCAGCAGCCAAGATGGTTCGGGTAGCGGGAGCACAGATACGCAGTATTTT
TRBV16	TRBD1	TRBJ2-1	NA	CASSPTGEGEQFF	TGTGCCAGCAGCCCGACAGGGGAAGGTGAGCAGTTCTTC
TRBV19	NA	TRBJ2-3	NA	CASSRLDSTDTQYF	TGTGCCAGTAGTAGGCTCGACAGCACAGATACGCAGTATTTT
TRBV2	TRBD2	TRBJ2-1	NA	CASRPGLVSNEQFF	TGTGCCAGCAGACCGGGACTAGTGAGCAATGAGCAGTTCTTC
TRBV20-1	NA	TRBJ2-7	NA	CSAARGYEQYF	TGCAGTGCTGCAAGGGGTTACGAGCAGTACTTC
TRBV5-1	NA	TRBJ2-2	NA	CASSLVSAGELFF	TGCGCCAGCAGCTTGGTTAGCGCCGGGGAGCTGTTTTTT
TRBV6-6	NA	TRBJ2-5	NA	CASSWGAQETQYF	TGTGCCAGCAGTTGGGGGGCCCAAGAGACCCAGTACTTC
TRBV7-3	NA	TRBJ2-7	NA	CASSLAGGPPYEQYF	TGTGCCAGCAGCTTAGCTGGGGGGCCCCCCTACGAGCAGTACTTC
TRBV19	NA	TRBJ1-2	NA	CASSIATGGYTF	TGTGCCAGTAGTATCGCTACAGGTGGCTACACCTTC
TRBV2	NA	TRBJ2-7	NA	CASSDRGVSYEQYF	TGTGCCAGCAGTGATAGGGGAGTCTCCTACGAGCAGTACTTC
TRBV2	NA	TRBJ2-7	NA	CASRQGSYEQYF	TGTGCCTCCCGGCAGGGAAGCTACGAGCAGTACTTC
TRBV5-8	NA	TRBJ2-7	NA	CASSLGRARGF	TGTGCCAGCAGCTTGGGGAGAGCCCGAGGCTTC
TRBV6-6	NA	TRBJ1-2	NA	CASSVQYGYTF	TGTGCCAGCAGTGTTCAGTATGGCTACACCTTC
TRBV29-1	NA	TRBJ1-2	NA	CSVEDPVGGLAYGYTF	TGCAGCGTTGAAGATCCTGTAGGGGGGCTTGCCTATGGCTACACCTTC
TRBV28	TRBD2	TRBJ2-7	NA	CASRPTGGAPYEQYF	TGTGCCAGCAGACCCACCGGGGGGGCTCCCTACGAGCAGTACTTC
TRBV11-3	NA	TRBJ2-7	NA	CASSPGAYLWYEQYF	TGTGCCAGCAGCCCGGGGGCCTATCTCTGGTACGAGCAGTACTTC
TRBV25-1	NA	TRBJ1-1	NA	CASSEWGSLNTEAFF	TGTGCCAGCAGTGAATGGGGGAGCTTGAACACTGAAGCTTTCTTT
TRBV5-1	TRBD1	TRBJ1-1	few	CASSFGTGVVNTEAFF	TGCGCCAGCAGCTTTGGAACAGGGGTAGTAAACACTGAAGCTTTCTTT
TRBV9	NA	TRBJ2-7	once	CASSWGAGNYEQYF	TGTGCCAGCAGCTGGGGGGCAGGGAACTACGAGCAGTACTTC
TRBV29-1	NA	TRBJ2-7	NA	CSVGQATYEQYF	TGCAGCGTTGGACAGGCAACCTACGAGCAGTACTTC
TRBV6-1	NA	TRBJ1-2	NA	CASSATVTPLYGYTF	TGTGCCAGCAGTGCGACAGTCACACCCCTATATGGCTACACCTTC
TRBV9	TRBD2	TRBJ2-7	NA	CASSAAGTSYEQYF	TGTGCCAGCAGCGCAGCGGGAACCTCCTACGAGCAGTACTTC
TRBV30	NA	TRBJ1-2	NA	CAWSGGHGYTF	TGTGCCTGGAGTGGCGGGCATGGCTACACCTTC
TRBV10-3	TRBD2	TRBJ2-5	NA	CAIKAAGGWETQYF	TGTGCCATCAAGGCAGCGGGAGGTTGGGAGACCCAGTACTTC
TRBV30	TRBD1	TRBJ2-6	NA	CAWSRQGAGANVLTF	TGTGCCTGGAGTCGACAGGGAGCTGGGGCCAACGTCCTGACTTTC
TRBV29-1	NA	TRBJ2-2	NA	CSAGRNTGELFF	TGCAGCGCTGGGCGGAACACCGGGGAGCTGTTTTTT
TRBV19	NA	TRBJ2-3	NA	CASSHVGTDTQYF	TGTGCCAGTTCCCACGTGGGCACAGATACGCAGTATTTT
TRBV20-1	TRBD1	TRBJ1-1	NA	CSALWTGEAFF	TGCAGTGCCCTCTGGACAGGGGAAGCTTTCTTT
TRBV7-6	NA	TRBJ2-1	NA	CASSLDNEQFF	TGTGCCAGCAGCTTAGACAATGAGCAGTTCTTC